These T cell receptor beta chains were read from a single sample in a study of tumor and adjacent non-tumor tissue in lung cancer. A single record per CDR3 protein comes from TCRdb applying MiXCR to the multiplex PCR reads. The table shows tens of thousands of distinct CDR3 sequences, with about two thirds occurring only once. The sample comprised distant non-tumor lung tissue. Receptor source: a woman between 70 and 85 years old with non-small cell lung cancer. Each CDR3 is given with its conserved first and last residue. The D gene is left open where the match is weak. Expanded clones get a size class; other rows say once, few or many, or leave the size out.

CDR3: CASGRTRKDEQFF
DNA: TGTGCCAGCGGAAGGACGAGAAAGGATGAGCAGTTCTTC
D: NA
J: TRBJ2-1
V: TRBV6-4
size: few

CDR3: CASSLYGEQLF
DNA: TGTGCCAGCAGTTTATATGGAGAGCAGTTATTC
D: NA
J: TRBJ2-7
V: TRBV12-3/TRBV12-4
size: NA

CDR3: CASRRSGILQGDRIKETQYF
DNA: TGTGCCAGCAGACGATCCGGAATATTACAAGGGGACAGGATTAAAGAGACCCAGTACTTC
D: TRBD1
J: TRBJ2-5
V: TRBV6-6
size: NA

CDR3: CAGSRTGTDTQYF
DNA: TGTGCCGGCAGTCGGACAGGGACAGATACGCAGTATTTT
D: TRBD1
J: TRBJ2-3
V: TRBV7-3
size: NA

CDR3: CASRLDGNNEAKGQFF
DNA: TGTGCCAGCAGGTTAGACGGGAACAATGAGGCGAAAGGGCAGTTCTTC
D: NA
J: TRBJ2-1
V: TRBV11-3
size: NA

CDR3: CAISPNTGELFF
DNA: TGTGCCATCAGTCCGAACACCGGGGAGCTGTTTTTT
D: NA
J: TRBJ2-2
V: TRBV10-3
size: many

CDR3: CASSEDTGSCNEQFF
DNA: TGTGCCAGCAGTGAAGATACTGGCTCCTGCAATGAACAGTTCTTC
D: NA
J: TRBJ2-1
V: TRBV6-1
size: NA

CDR3: CASILQVQNTEAFF
DNA: TGTGCCAGTATTCTTCAGGTTCAGAACACTGAAGCTTTCTTT
D: NA
J: TRBJ1-1
V: TRBV6-1
size: NA

CDR3: CSVELGGAEQFF
DNA: TGCAGCGTTGAGTTGGGCGGAGCTGAGCAGTTCTTC
D: NA
J: TRBJ2-1
V: TRBV29-1
size: NA

CDR3: CASSPGTSSLNEQFF
DNA: TGTGCCAGCAGCCCTGGGACTAGCAGCCTTAATGAGCAGTTCTTC
D: TRBD2
J: TRBJ2-1
V: TRBV11-2
size: once

CDR3: CAIIGTTFIQPQHF
DNA: TGTGCCATCATTGGGACAACTTTCATTCAGCCCCAGCATTTT
D: NA
J: TRBJ1-5
V: TRBV10-3
size: NA

CDR3: CAIITGETEAFF
DNA: TGTGCCATCATAACAGGGGAGACTGAAGCTTTCTTT
D: TRBD1
J: TRBJ1-1
V: TRBV10-3
size: many

CDR3: CSARETAPRSDSPLHF
DNA: TGTAGTGCTAGAGAAACGGCTCCGAGGAGTGATTCACCCCTCCACTTT
D: NA
J: TRBJ1-6
V: TRBV20-1
size: NA

CDR3: CASLPETARVGYTF
DNA: TGTGCTAGCCTACCTGAGACGGCGCGCGTGGGCTACACCTTC
D: NA
J: TRBJ1-2
V: TRBV12-3/TRBV12-4
size: NA

CDR3: CASIVVDSGGNGDEQYF
DNA: TGTGCCAGCATCGTAGTGGATTCAGGGGGAAATGGCGACGAGCAGTACTTC
D: TRBD1
J: TRBJ2-7
V: TRBV9
size: NA

CDR3: CASSFEAGLYGQYF
DNA: TGTGCCAGCAGTTTCGAAGCGGGTCTGTACGGGCAGTACTTC
D: NA
J: TRBJ2-7
V: TRBV11-1
size: NA

CDR3: CASSFGQGTDTQYF
DNA: TGTGCCAGCAGCTTTGGGCAGGGGACAGATACGCAGTATTTT
D: NA
J: TRBJ2-3
V: TRBV11-3
size: large

CDR3: CASSVGWGPYEQYF
DNA: TGTGCCAGCAGCGTAGGATGGGGTCCCTACGAGCAGTACTTC
D: NA
J: TRBJ2-7
V: TRBV9
size: few

CDR3: CASSLGQTQETQYF
DNA: TGCGCCAGCAGCTTGGGTCAGACTCAAGAGACCCAGTACTTC
D: NA
J: TRBJ2-5
V: TRBV5-1
size: many

CDR3: CATQDREQYEQYF
DNA: TGTGCCACCCAAGACAGGGAGCAATACGAGCAGTACTTC
D: TRBD1
J: TRBJ2-7
V: TRBV6-5
size: many

CDR3: CASSHRTENSPLHF
DNA: TGCGCCAGCAGCCATAGGACAGAAAATTCACCCCTCCACTTT
D: NA
J: TRBJ1-6
V: TRBV4-1
size: many

CDR3: CASSHEETQHF
DNA: TGTGCCAGCAGTCACGAGGAGACCCAGCACTTC
D: NA
J: TRBJ2-5
V: TRBV6-2/TRBV6-3
size: NA

CDR3: CAGSLDLRDNEQFF
DNA: TGTGCCGGCAGCTTGGATCTACGGGACAATGAGCAGTTCTTC
D: NA
J: TRBJ2-1
V: TRBV7-9
size: NA

CDR3: CSAGFSTDTQYF
DNA: TGCAGCGCGGGATTCAGCACAGATACGCAGTATTTT
D: NA
J: TRBJ2-3
V: TRBV29-1
size: few

CDR3: CASSPRRNEQFF
DNA: TGTGCCAGCAGTCCTCGGAGGAATGAGCAGTTCTTC
D: NA
J: TRBJ2-1
V: TRBV6-2/TRBV6-3
size: medium-sized

CDR3: CASSDGDGTEAFF
DNA: TGTGCCAGCAGTGACGGGGACGGGACTGAAGCTTTCTTT
D: NA
J: TRBJ1-1
V: TRBV6-4
size: medium-sized

CDR3: CASRFDQGYSGANVLTF
DNA: TGTGCCAGCAGGTTTGACCAGGGATACTCTGGGGCCAACGTCCTGACTTTC
D: NA
J: TRBJ2-6
V: TRBV6-2/TRBV6-3
size: many

CDR3: CSVTAGSDTQYF
DNA: TGCAGTGTTACCGCAGGGAGTGATACGCAGTATTTT
D: NA
J: TRBJ2-3
V: TRBV20-1
size: few

CDR3: CTSSHGVDRGPNEKLFF
DNA: TGTACCAGTAGTCACGGGGTAGACAGGGGGCCAAATGAAAAACTGTTTTTT
D: TRBD1
J: TRBJ1-4
V: TRBV6-5
size: NA

CDR3: CASSESLAGYEQYF
DNA: TGTGCCAGCAGTGAAAGTCTCGCAGGGTACGAGCAGTACTTC
D: NA
J: TRBJ2-7
V: TRBV6-1
size: medium-sized

CDR3: CAIRQGTSGSAGELLF
DNA: TGTGCCATCAGACAAGGGACTAGCGGGAGTGCCGGGGAGCTGCTTTTT
D: TRBD2
J: TRBJ2-2
V: TRBV7-3
size: NA

CDR3: CASSFMEANVMTF
DNA: TGTGCTAGCAGCTTTATGGAGGCCAACGTCATGACTTTC
D: NA
J: TRBJ2-6
V: TRBV5-4
size: NA

CDR3: CASSRTGNTEAFF
DNA: TGCGCCAGCAGCAGGACGGGGAACACTGAAGCTTTCTTT
D: NA
J: TRBJ1-1
V: TRBV5-1
size: few

CDR3: CAAGQGAAGANVLTF
DNA: TGTGCCGCTGGACAGGGGGCAGCTGGGGCCAACGTCCTGACTTTC
D: TRBD1
J: TRBJ2-6
V: TRBV6-1
size: NA

CDR3: CSVVTVSNLPQHF
DNA: TGCAGCGTTGTAACAGTTAGCAATCTGCCCCAGCATTTT
D: NA
J: TRBJ1-5
V: TRBV29-1
size: NA